Listed below are T cell receptor beta chains from one sample, sequenced in a study of technical replicates of blood from a handful of donors. The data were produced by immunoSEQ multiplex PCR, yet TCRdb's version contains in-frame clones alone and is incomplete. The sample gives tens of thousands of clones, about 94% of which show up once; approximately 0.25% is in the top ten. Sample: T cells isolated from PBMCs. The receptors shown here come from a human donor in good health. Each CDR3 is given with its conserved first and last residue. The D gene is left open where the match is weak. The size field is filled for only some rows; it gives once, few, many or a size class.

j_gene: TRBJ2-3
d_gene: TRBD2
v_gene: TRBV6-4
abundance: NA
len: 18
CDR3nt: TGTGCCAGCAGTGGTTCCGGGACTAGCGCCGCAGGCACAGATACGCAGTATTTT
CDR3aa: CASSGSGTSAAGTDTQYF

j_gene: TRBJ2-7
d_gene: TRBD1
v_gene: TRBV2
abundance: NA
len: 13
CDR3nt: TGTGCCAGCATTGGACAGGGTACCAACGAGCAGTACTTC
CDR3aa: CASIGQGTNEQYF

j_gene: TRBJ2-7
d_gene: NA
v_gene: TRBV10-2
abundance: NA
len: 14
CDR3nt: TGCGCCAGCAGTGACGAAGGAGGACCCTACGAGCAGTACTTC
CDR3aa: CASSDEGGPYEQYF

j_gene: TRBJ1-2
d_gene: TRBD1
v_gene: TRBV28
abundance: NA
len: 16
CDR3nt: TGTGCCAGCAGCTCCTCGGGACAGGGGGCTAGAGGAGGCTACACCTTC
CDR3aa: CASSSSGQGARGGYTF

j_gene: TRBJ1-2
d_gene: NA
v_gene: TRBV19
abundance: NA
len: 14
CDR3nt: TGTGCCAGTACCAAGACAGCTACTAACTATGGCTACACCTTC
CDR3aa: CASTKTATNYGYTF

j_gene: TRBJ2-7
d_gene: NA
v_gene: TRBV28
abundance: NA
len: 17
CDR3nt: TGTGCCAGCAGTTTACGCAACGTAGGGGGTCCCGCCTACGAGCAGTACTTC
CDR3aa: CASSLRNVGGPAYEQYF

j_gene: TRBJ2-7
d_gene: NA
v_gene: TRBV5-1
abundance: NA
len: 13
CDR3nt: TGCGCCAGCAAGAAAGCTATCTCCTACGAGCAGTACTTC
CDR3aa: CASKKAISYEQYF

j_gene: TRBJ1-2
d_gene: NA
v_gene: TRBV11-3
abundance: NA
len: 15
CDR3nt: TGTGCCAGCAGCTTGAAGGCCGGAGCTAACTATGGCTACACCTTC
CDR3aa: CASSLKAGANYGYTF

j_gene: TRBJ1-1
d_gene: NA
v_gene: TRBV19
abundance: few
len: 11
CDR3nt: TGTGCCAGTAGTGTGGGCGGGGAAGCTTTCTTT
CDR3aa: CASSVGGEAFF

j_gene: TRBJ2-1
d_gene: NA
v_gene: TRBV7-3
abundance: NA
len: 15
CDR3nt: TGTGCCAGCAGGCTGAATAGCGGCTCCTACAATGAGCAGTTCTTC
CDR3aa: CASRLNSGSYNEQFF

j_gene: TRBJ1-1
d_gene: TRBD1
v_gene: TRBV16
abundance: NA
len: 14
CDR3nt: TGTGCCAGCAGCCAACAGGGGGCTGACACTGAAGCTTTCTTT
CDR3aa: CASSQQGADTEAFF

j_gene: TRBJ1-1
d_gene: TRBD1
v_gene: TRBV5-1
abundance: NA
len: 12
CDR3nt: TGCGCCAGCAGCCTGACAGGGTCTGAAGCTTTCTTT
CDR3aa: CASSLTGSEAFF

j_gene: TRBJ2-2
d_gene: TRBD2
v_gene: TRBV7-6
abundance: NA
len: 17
CDR3nt: TGTGCCAGCAGCTTAGCCGTCTCGCGGGAGTTCACCGGGGAGCTGTTTTTT
CDR3aa: CASSLAVSREFTGELFF

j_gene: TRBJ2-7
d_gene: TRBD2
v_gene: TRBV6-1
abundance: NA
len: 14
CDR3nt: TGTGCCAGCAGTGTAGCGGGGGGGACCTACGAGCAGTACTTC
CDR3aa: CASSVAGGTYEQYF

j_gene: TRBJ2-7
d_gene: NA
v_gene: TRBV29-1
abundance: NA
len: 13
CDR3nt: TGCAGCGTTGTGAGCATGAGCTCCTACGAGCAGTACTTC
CDR3aa: CSVVSMSSYEQYF

j_gene: TRBJ2-3
d_gene: TRBD2
v_gene: TRBV7-3
abundance: NA
len: 13
CDR3nt: TGTGCCAGCAGCCGGGCGGGGGCAGATACGCAGTATTTT
CDR3aa: CASSRAGADTQYF

j_gene: TRBJ1-5
d_gene: NA
v_gene: TRBV29-1
abundance: few
len: 12
CDR3nt: TGCAGCGTTGAAAGCGGGAATCAGCCCCAGCATTTT
CDR3aa: CSVESGNQPQHF

j_gene: TRBJ2-2
d_gene: NA
v_gene: TRBV28
abundance: NA
len: 15
CDR3nt: TGTGCCAGCAGCTACAGGGTCTCCTACACCGGGGAGCTGTTTTTT
CDR3aa: CASSYRVSYTGELFF

j_gene: TRBJ1-5
d_gene: NA
v_gene: TRBV6-5
abundance: NA
len: 14
CDR3nt: TGTGCCAGCAGTTACGCGGCAGGCAATCAGCCCCAGCATTTT
CDR3aa: CASSYAAGNQPQHF

j_gene: TRBJ2-7
d_gene: NA
v_gene: TRBV7-9
abundance: NA
len: 14
CDR3nt: TGTGCCAGCAGCGTGACAGGCAACCGCTACGAGCAGTACTTC
CDR3aa: CASSVTGNRYEQYF

j_gene: TRBJ1-2
d_gene: NA
v_gene: TRBV23-1
abundance: NA
len: 15
CDR3nt: TGCGCCAGCAGTCAATCGAGGGAATTCAGCTATGGCTACACCTTC
CDR3aa: CASSQSREFSYGYTF

j_gene: TRBJ2-7
d_gene: TRBD1
v_gene: TRBV15
abundance: NA
len: 18
CDR3nt: TGTGCCACCAGCAGAGATAGTCAGTTTACCGGGACAGGGGACGAGCAGTACTTC
CDR3aa: CATSRDSQFTGTGDEQYF

j_gene: TRBJ2-2
d_gene: TRBD1
v_gene: TRBV25-1
abundance: NA
len: 17
CDR3nt: TGTGCCAGCAGTACCTATGACAGGGGGAAGAACACCGGGGAGCTGTTTTTT
CDR3aa: CASSTYDRGKNTGELFF

j_gene: TRBJ2-1
d_gene: NA
v_gene: TRBV9
abundance: NA
len: 15
CDR3nt: TGTGCCAGCAGCGTAGCGGCAGGGGGGCACAATGAGCAGTTCTTC
CDR3aa: CASSVAAGGHNEQFF

j_gene: TRBJ1-5
d_gene: NA
v_gene: TRBV19
abundance: NA
len: 14
CDR3nt: TGTGCCAGTAGTATAGGGAGGCTGGTTCAGCCCCAGCATTTT
CDR3aa: CASSIGRLVQPQHF

j_gene: TRBJ2-5
d_gene: NA
v_gene: TRBV28
abundance: NA
len: 14
CDR3nt: TGTGCCAGCAGTGGCCCTAGCGTTCAAGAGACCCAGTACTTC
CDR3aa: CASSGPSVQETQYF

j_gene: TRBJ1-2
d_gene: NA
v_gene: TRBV9
abundance: NA
len: 16
CDR3nt: TGTGCCAGCAGCCCGCGTCGGGGAGGATTCGGCTATGGCTACACCTTC
CDR3aa: CASSPRRGGFGYGYTF

j_gene: TRBJ2-6
d_gene: NA
v_gene: TRBV21-1
abundance: NA
len: 13
CDR3nt: TGTGCCAGCAGCCCTCGGGGGGCCAACGTCCTGACTTTC
CDR3aa: CASSPRGANVLTF

j_gene: TRBJ2-2
d_gene: TRBD2
v_gene: TRBV5-1
abundance: NA
len: 15
CDR3nt: TGCGCCAGCAGCTTGTTGGGACTAAACACCGGGGAGCTGTTTTTT
CDR3aa: CASSLLGLNTGELFF

j_gene: TRBJ2-7
d_gene: TRBD2
v_gene: TRBV9
abundance: NA
len: 16
CDR3nt: TGTGCCAGCAGCTCCCCCCTTAGGGGCGGGGGCTACGAGCAGTACTTC
CDR3aa: CASSSPLRGGGYEQYF

j_gene: TRBJ2-3
d_gene: NA
v_gene: TRBV2
abundance: NA
len: 15
CDR3nt: TGTGCCAGCAGTGAAAGGGGGGGGGTCACAGATACGCAGTATTTT
CDR3aa: CASSERGGVTDTQYF

j_gene: TRBJ2-2
d_gene: TRBD2
v_gene: TRBV9
abundance: NA
len: 17
CDR3nt: TGTGCCAGCAGCGTGGGCGGGAGGACCGCGAACACCGGGGAGCTGTTTTTT
CDR3aa: CASSVGGRTANTGELFF

j_gene: TRBJ2-2
d_gene: TRBD2
v_gene: TRBV2
abundance: NA
len: 18
CDR3nt: TGTGCCAGCAGGTTTGACCCCGGGACTAGGGGGAACACCGGGGAGCTGTTTTTT
CDR3aa: CASRFDPGTRGNTGELFF

j_gene: TRBJ2-7
d_gene: TRBD2
v_gene: TRBV25-1
abundance: NA
len: 14
CDR3nt: TGTGCCAGCAGCGACGGGAGGACCCACTACGAGCAGTACTTC
CDR3aa: CASSDGRTHYEQYF

j_gene: TRBJ1-1
d_gene: NA
v_gene: TRBV27
abundance: NA
len: 16
CDR3nt: TGTGCCAGCAACCCAGGGGCCCCCAGGGTGGTCACTGAAGCTTTCTTT
CDR3aa: CASNPGAPRVVTEAFF

j_gene: TRBJ2-7
d_gene: TRBD2
v_gene: TRBV14
abundance: once
len: 18
CDR3nt: TGTGCCAGCAGTCAGCGTACTGGACTAGCGGGGTTCCGCTACGAGCAGTACTTC
CDR3aa: CASSQRTGLAGFRYEQYF

j_gene: TRBJ1-4
d_gene: NA
v_gene: TRBV14
abundance: NA
len: 14
CDR3nt: TGTGCCAGCAGAGCGGGTTGGGGGAATGAAAAACTGTTTTTT
CDR3aa: CASRAGWGNEKLFF

j_gene: TRBJ1-5
d_gene: NA
v_gene: TRBV4-1
abundance: NA
len: 14
CDR3nt: TGCGCCAGCAGCCAAGATCTGGGAGGTCAGCCCCAGCATTTT
CDR3aa: CASSQDLGGQPQHF

j_gene: TRBJ2-3
d_gene: TRBD1
v_gene: TRBV5-1
abundance: NA
len: 15
CDR3nt: TGCGCCAGCAGCTGGCCGGGACAGTCCACAGATACGCAGTATTTT
CDR3aa: CASSWPGQSTDTQYF

j_gene: TRBJ2-3
d_gene: TRBD2
v_gene: TRBV11-3
abundance: NA
len: 17
CDR3nt: TGTGCCAGCAGCCTCGGACTAGCGGGAGGTGAAACAGATACGCAGTATTTT
CDR3aa: CASSLGLAGGETDTQYF

j_gene: TRBJ1-2
d_gene: NA
v_gene: TRBV19
abundance: NA
len: 15
CDR3nt: TGTGCCAGTAGTATGAGCGCGGGCACCCCCTATGGCTACACCTTC
CDR3aa: CASSMSAGTPYGYTF

j_gene: TRBJ1-2
d_gene: NA
v_gene: TRBV28
abundance: NA
len: 13
CDR3nt: TGTGCCAGCAGTTTATGGGGGGCGCCGGGCTACACCTTC
CDR3aa: CASSLWGAPGYTF

j_gene: TRBJ2-7
d_gene: NA
v_gene: TRBV6-1
abundance: NA
len: 12
CDR3nt: TGTGCCAGCAGTTTTGAGGACTTCGACCAGTACTTC
CDR3aa: CASSFEDFDQYF

j_gene: TRBJ2-5
d_gene: TRBD1
v_gene: TRBV29-1
abundance: once
len: 16
CDR3nt: TGCAGCGTTACCCCGATTGGACAGGGGAAGCGGGAGACCCAGTACTTC
CDR3aa: CSVTPIGQGKRETQYF

j_gene: TRBJ2-7
d_gene: TRBD1
v_gene: TRBV30
abundance: once
len: 13
CDR3nt: TGTGCCTGGGGGACAGGGGCCTCCTACGAGCAGTACTTC
CDR3aa: CAWGTGASYEQYF

j_gene: TRBJ2-1
d_gene: NA
v_gene: TRBV11-2
abundance: NA
len: 17
CDR3nt: TGTGCCAGCAGACACTGGGGCCGGAGCAGTAAGAGGAATGAGCAGTTCTTC
CDR3aa: CASRHWGRSSKRNEQFF

j_gene: TRBJ1-3
d_gene: NA
v_gene: TRBV4-2
abundance: NA
len: 15
CDR3nt: TGTGCCAGCAGCCAAGATGGAGGGTCTGGAAACACCATATATTTT
CDR3aa: CASSQDGGSGNTIYF

j_gene: TRBJ1-1
d_gene: NA
v_gene: TRBV11-2
abundance: NA
len: 11
CDR3nt: TGTGCCAGCAGCTTGAGTACTGAAGCTTTCTTT
CDR3aa: CASSLSTEAFF

j_gene: TRBJ1-2
d_gene: NA
v_gene: TRBV6-6
abundance: NA
len: 12
CDR3nt: TGTGCCAGCAGTCCAGGGAACTATGGCTACACCTTC
CDR3aa: CASSPGNYGYTF

j_gene: TRBJ2-5
d_gene: NA
v_gene: TRBV5-1
abundance: once
len: 14
CDR3nt: TGCGCCAGCAGCTTGGTGGCCAACCAAGAGACCCAGTACTTC
CDR3aa: CASSLVANQETQYF

j_gene: TRBJ1-2
d_gene: NA
v_gene: TRBV5-4
abundance: NA
len: 14
CDR3nt: TGTGCCAGCAGCTTGGATATAGCTAACTATGGCTACACCTTC
CDR3aa: CASSLDIANYGYTF

j_gene: TRBJ1-5
d_gene: NA
v_gene: TRBV4-1
abundance: NA
len: 15
CDR3nt: TGCGCCAGCAGCCAAGAGGGCCAGATCAATCAGCCCCAGCATTTT
CDR3aa: CASSQEGQINQPQHF

j_gene: TRBJ1-1
d_gene: TRBD1
v_gene: TRBV29-1
abundance: NA
len: 16
CDR3nt: TGCAGCGCCATAACCCAGAGGACAGGATGGGAGACTGAAGCTTTCTTT
CDR3aa: CSAITQRTGWETEAFF

j_gene: TRBJ2-5
d_gene: NA
v_gene: TRBV27
abundance: NA
len: 15
CDR3nt: TGTGCCAGCAGTTTAGGGGGGACCACCCAAGAGACCCAGTACTTC
CDR3aa: CASSLGGTTQETQYF